This TCR beta chain came from a study of blood T cell repertoires in COVID-19. Some clones are missing from TCRdb's copy, which holds only in-frame ones; the method was immunoSEQ multiplex PCR. This sample carries around 100,000 clones, about 85% of them seen once, and the ten largest clones take more than 10%. This CDR3 comprises 13 residues. Germline V CDR1 and CDR2: ENHRY, SYGVKD. The V gene lost 4 bases and the J gene lost 5 bases, with 12 bases spanning the gap. The chain carries TRBV10-3 and TRBJ2-7; D may be TRBD1 (6 bases). The receptor's source is a human donor in a cohort sampled during active COVID-19. Sequencing used peripheral blood. The CDR3 DNA sequence: TGTGCCATCAGTGCCAGGGGTCAGGACGAGCAGTACTTC. Translating it yields CAISARGQDEQYF.